The clone carrying this T cell receptor beta chain was detected only a few times. Data came from immunoSEQ multiplex PCR; TCRdb stores just in-frame clones and leaves some out. Among approximately 110,000 clones listed, roughly 85% were seen once. This entry is derived from a study of blood T cell repertoires in COVID-19. Looking at the study overall: Material from acute and convalescent COVID-19 was sourced from the United States, Italy and Spain.

There are 17 residues in the CDR3. The germline gives CDR1 GTSNPN, CDR2 SVGIG (reference sequence). The junction had 10 bases not matched to a gene; V was cut back by 1 base and J by 1 base. This rearrangement joins TRBV30 to TRBJ1-1; 9 bases are a match to TRBD1. The specimen was peripheral blood. This sequence originates from a human donor in a cohort sampled during active COVID-19. CDR3: CAWSEAVQGARNTEAFF. The CDR3 nucleotides read TGTGCCTGGAGTGAGGCGGTACAGGGGGCGAGGAACACTGAAGCTTTCTTT.